These 22 T cell receptor beta chains share one sample of origin, sequenced in a study of CD8 T cells in ankylosing spondylitis. TCRdb re-derived calls from the 5' RACE reads in MiXCR, one entry per CDR3 protein. This table has roughly 150,000 distinct CDR3 sequences, roughly 10% appearing once. The sample was blood, either unsorted or a sorted T cell fraction (not recorded which). These receptors originate from a female donor with ankylosing spondylitis or in good health (not recorded which).

The chain uses TRBV18 and TRBJ2-1; D ambiguous. Germline V gives CDR1 KGHSH, CDR2 LQKENI. The V end lost 5 bases, the J end lost 7 bases, and 6 bases lay between the germline ends. CDR3 length equals 11 residues. CDR3 sequence reads: CASSEVNEQFF. The CDR3 region has the DNA TGTGCCAGCTCAGAGGTGAATGAGCAGTTCTTC.

This chain links TRBV30 with TRBJ2-1; TRBD2 matches 7 bases. This CDR3 region has 15 residues. Per germline, CDR1 GTSNPN and CDR2 SVGIG (reference sequence). The V segment lost 0 bases and the J segment 2 bases; nucleotides outside the gene matches: 4. CDR3 sequence: CAWSVLAGAYNEQFF. Here the CDR3 DNA reads TGTGCCTGGAGTGTTCTTGCGGGGGCCTACAATGAGCAGTTCTTC.

This clonotype was detected only a few times. CDR3 in amino acids: CASSLGGLGWDEQFF. The CDR3, as DNA: TGTGCCAGCAGTTTAGGAGGACTAGGGTGGGATGAGCAGTTCTTC. The chain has TRBV12-3 or TRBV12-4 and TRBJ2-1; 7 bases agree with TRBD2. Trimming took 1 base from V and 8 from J; bases not matched to a gene: 8. The CDR3 is 15 amino acids.

This clonotype was detected a few times. This CDR3 reads CASSLAGWSSYEQYF. CDR3 nucleotide sequence: TGTGCCAGCAGCTTGGCGGGGTGGTCCTCCTACGAGCAGTACTTC. This chain connects TRBV5-5 to TRBJ2-7; possible D gene TRBD2, 5 bases. This CDR3 contains 15 residues. The germline V and J ends were trimmed by 0 bases and 0 bases, with 10 bases remaining between them. CDR1 and CDR2 from the germline V gene are SGHKS and YYEKEE (reference sequence). Drawing the rest from reference TRBV5-5 and TRBJ2-7, the complete variable domain is DAGVTQSPTHLIKTRGQQVTLRCSPISGHKSVSWYQQVLGQGPQFIFQYYEKEERGRGNFPDRFSARQFPNYSSELNVNALLLGDSALYLCASSLAGWSSYEQYFGPGTRLTVT.

This rearrangement joins TRBV25-1 to TRBJ2-1, with 10 bases lining up with TRBD2. The germline V gene has CDR1 MGHDK and CDR2 SYGVNS. V dropped 3 bases and J dropped 14; count of bases not matched to a gene: 1. CDR3 size: 11 residues. The chain's CDR3 is CASSEGTSEFF. Here the CDR3 DNA reads TGTGCCAGCAGTGAGGGGACTAGCGAGTTCTTC.

The rearrangement uses TRBV19 and TRBJ2-7, with unresolved D. Trimming shortened V by 3 bases and J by 5 bases, and 11 bases separated the two germline ends. CDR1 and CDR2 from the germline V gene are LNHDA and SQIVND (reference sequence). CDR3 length equals 13 residues. CDR3 region: CASSMSVPDEQYF. The CDR3 region has the DNA TGTGCCAGTAGTATGTCAGTACCGGACGAGCAGTACTTC. The full variable domain, its missing parts supplied by reference TRBV19 and TRBJ2-7, is DGGITQSPKYLFRKEGQNVTLSCEQNLNHDAMYWYRQDPGQGLRLIYYSQIVNDFQKGDIAEGYSVSREKKESFPLTVTSAQKNPTAFYLCASSMSVPDEQYFGPGTRLTVT.

The CDR3 reads CASSPTSGGGTDTQYF. The CDR3 DNA sequence: TGTGCCAGCAGCCCGACCTCGGGAGGGGGCACAGATACGCAGTATTTT. The chain has TRBV7-3 and TRBJ2-3, with 8 bases fitting TRBD2. This CDR3 has 16 amino acids. In germline, CDR1 is SGHTA, CDR2 FQGTGA. Trimming removed 5 bases from V and 1 base from J; junction bases left unmatched: 8.

This clonotype was counted at least ten times. V usage is TRBV4-3 and J usage is TRBJ1-5; the match to TRBD1 covers 7 bases. Germline V gives CDR1 LGHNA, CDR2 YSLEER. The CDR3 has 18 residues. V dropped 0 bases and J dropped 1; count of bases not matched to a gene: 9. The CDR3 DNA follows: TGCGCCAGCAGCCAAGATGCCCGACAGGGAAGGAGCAATCAGCCCCAGCATTTT. It specifies CASSQDARQGRSNQPQHF.

The CDR3 here is CASSLTEATGNNEQFF. The CDR3 DNA follows: TGTGCCAGCAGCCTGACTGAAGCGACTGGCAACAATGAGCAGTTCTTC. This chain uses TRBV3-1 with TRBJ2-1, with unresolved D. V was trimmed by 4 bases and J by 5 bases, leaving 18 bases between them. The CDR3 contains 16 residues. The germline V gene encodes CDR1 LGHDT and CDR2 YNNKEL (reference sequence).

This clonotype has only a few counts. The genes are TRBV7-3 and TRBJ1-2; 9 bases fit TRBD1. The V and J ends lost 6 bases and 13 bases, in that order; junction bases with no gene match: 12. This CDR3 has 13 amino acids. The germline gives CDR1 SGHTA, CDR2 FQGTGA. The CDR3 DNA reads TGTGCCAGCAGTCAGTCTAGGGACAGGGAATCCACCTTC. Encoded protein: CASSQSRDRESTF. The full variable domain, completed using reference TRBV7-3 and TRBJ1-2, is GAGVSQTPSNKVTEKGKYVELRCDPISGHTALYWYRQSLGQGPEFLIYFQGTGAADDSGLPNDRFFAVRPEGSVSTLKIQRTERGDSAVYLCASSQSRDRESTFGSGTRLTVV.

This clonotype showed up just a few times. The genes are TRBV6-1 and TRBJ2-7, with TRBD1 identical over 7 bases. J lost 0 bases, V lost 5 bases, and 4 bases had no gene match. Germline V gene lookup returns CDR1 MNHNS and CDR2 SASEGT. This CDR3 contains 14 residues. CDR3 bases: TGTGCCAGCAGTATAAGGGGGCGCTCCTACGAGCAGTACTTC. This sequence encodes CASSIRGRSYEQYF.

The chain recombines TRBV5-6 with TRBJ2-1; 11 bases are shared with TRBD2. The CDR3 contains 15 residues. Germline trimming cut 4 bases from V and 2 bases from J; bases unmatched to any gene: 2. CDR1 SGHDT and CDR2 YYEEEE come from the germline V gene. The CDR3 nucleotides read TGTGCCAGCAGCACTAGCGGGAGAACCTACAATGAGCAGTTCTTC. This translates into CASSTSGRTYNEQFF.

The table lists this clonotype with many counts. As DNA, the CDR3 is TGTGCCAGCAGCCTTACCCCACGGGCGGTCGATGGCTACACCTTC. Encoded protein: CASSLTPRAVDGYTF. The chain carries TRBV27 and TRBJ1-2; D gene unclear. In germline, CDR1 is MNHEY, CDR2 SMNVEV (reference sequence). This CDR3 contains 15 residues. V dropped 6 bases and J dropped 6 bases, with 20 bases sitting between them.

The rearrangement links TRBV20-1 to TRBJ1-2; D gene uncertain. The CDR3 covers 16 residues. In germline, CDR1 is DFQATT, CDR2 SNEGSKA (reference sequence). V was shortened by 0 bases and J by 0 bases, with 14 bases between the two germline ends. CDR3 region: CSARDFRQTTNYGYTF. CDR3 nucleotide sequence: TGCAGTGCTAGAGATTTCAGGCAAACTACTAACTATGGCTACACCTTC.

This clonotype was detected only a few times. The chain uses TRBV25-1 and TRBJ1-2; TRBD1 might be the D (5 bases). CDR1 is MGHDK, CDR2 SYGVNS, per germline. This CDR3 has 11 amino acids. Trimming removed 8 bases at V and 5 bases at J, with 9 bases between. CDR3 in DNA: TGTGCCAGCTTCTCAGGGTATGGCTACACCTTC. This gives the protein CASFSGYGYTF.

This clonotype was recorded at least ten times. This chain uses TRBV29-1 with TRBJ2-1; D is ambiguous. V lost 5 bases and J lost 6, with 8 bases in between. This CDR3 is built from 11 residues. Germline values: CDR1 SQVTM, CDR2 ANQGSEA. CDR3 bases: TGCAGCGTTCTAATACTCAATGAGCAGTTCTTC. Amino acids: CSVLILNEQFF.

This clonotype has a handful of counts. This rearrangement joins TRBV6-1 to TRBJ2-7; 7 positions match TRBD2. Germline values: CDR1 MNHNS, CDR2 SASEGT. Germline trimming cut 8 bases from V and 0 bases from J; bases unmatched to any gene: 10. The CDR3 loop spans 15 amino acids. The CDR3 DNA sequence: TGTGCCAGCCGCCAGACCCGGGACTACTCCTACGAGCAGTACTTC. This codes for CASRQTRDYSYEQYF.

This clonotype was observed at least ten times. The chain uses TRBV12-3 or TRBV12-4 and TRBJ1-2, with TRBD1 identical over 7 bases. V was pared by 6 bases and J by 4 bases, with 11 bases of the junction left unmatched. This CDR3 contains 15 residues. The CDR3 reads CASSRRDSLFYGYTF. CDR3 nucleotide sequence: TGTGCCAGCAGCCGAAGGGACAGTCTGTTCTATGGCTACACCTTC.

CDR3 sequence (DNA): TGTGCCAGCAGCCCTTTCTCCAGGGAAACTCCAATGAACACTGAAGCTTTCTTT. Its protein product is CASSPFSRETPMNTEAFF. This rearrangement joins TRBV7-8 to TRBJ1-1; maybe TRBD1 (5 bases). Trimming shortened V by 5 bases and J by 0 bases, and 22 bases separated the two germline ends. From germline, CDR1 is SGHVS and CDR2 FQNEAQ. The CDR3 runs 18 residues. The full variable domain, in which reference TRBV7-8 and TRBJ1-1 provide the parts outside the CDR3, is GAGVSQSPRYKVAKRGQDVALRCDPISGHVSLFWYQQALGQGPEFLTYFQNEAQLDKSGLPSDRFFAERPEGSVSTLKIQRTQQEDSAVYLCASSPFSRETPMNTEAFFGQGTRLTVV.

This clonotype has more than one count but fewer than ten. This chain links TRBV28 with TRBJ2-6, with 9 nucleotides matching TRBD1. CDR1 is MDHEN, CDR2 SYDVKM, per germline. The CDR3 extends over 17 amino acids. Losses at the gene ends were 5 bases for V and 6 bases for J; bases not matched to a gene: 11. CDR3 protein: CASSPRDRVTSANVLTF. DNA for the CDR3: TGTGCCAGCAGTCCCCGGGACAGGGTTACATCGGCCAACGTCCTGACTTTC.

At least ten counts were recorded for this clonotype. This chain links TRBV4-3 with TRBJ2-3, with unresolved D. The length of the CDR3 is 15 residues. V was clipped by 0 bases and J by 6 bases, with 13 bases between them. The V gene's germline CDR1 is LGHNA and CDR2 YSLEER. The CDR3 here is CASSQDRAGADTQYF. CDR3 sequence (DNA): TGCGCCAGCAGCCAAGATCGGGCTGGAGCGGATACGCAGTATTTT.

Ten or more counts support this clonotype. The chain joins TRBV12-3 or TRBV12-4 to TRBJ2-7, with 11 bases lining up with TRBD2. The CDR3 is made up of 13 amino acids. V shed 9 bases, J shed 2 bases, and the junction held 3 bases outside the gene matches. The CDR3 region is CARPSGGTYEQYF. CDR3 DNA: TGTGCCAGGCCTAGCGGGGGGACCTACGAGCAGTACTTC.